These 23 T cell receptor beta chains came from one sample sequenced in a study of shared clonotypes between healthy human individuals. The repertoire was sequenced with immunoSEQ multiplex PCR; TCRdb's copy has only in-frame clones and lacks some. The sample carries more than 1,200,000 clones, approximately 98.5% recorded once. The specimen sequenced was naive CD4+ T cells sorted from blood. Subset given: CD45RA+ positively selected. These receptors came from a man aged 25-45 years in good health.

V and J are TRBV15 and TRBJ1-1, with a tentative D call TRBD1 (5 bases). The V end was cut by 3 bases, the J end by 11 bases, with 13 bases between. This CDR3 is built from 12 residues. CDR1 is LNHNV and CDR2 is YYDKDF in the germline V gene (reference sequence). The chain's CDR3 is CATSRGGLDAFF. DNA for the CDR3: TGTGCCACCAGCAGGGGGGGGTTGGATGCTTTCTTT.

Notes on this clone: The same CDR3 arises from other DNA sequences in this sample as well. The chain has TRBV9 and TRBJ2-1; 10 nucleotides agree with TRBD1. CDR3 length: 15 residues. With 4 bases clipped from V and 2 bases from J, the junction kept 3 bases outside the gene matches. CDR1 and CDR2 (germline): SGDLS, YYNGEE. Here the CDR3 DNA reads TGTGCCAGCAGCCTGGACAGGGGGACCTACAATGAGCAGTTCTTC. Translation gives CASSLDRGTYNEQFF.

This clone was seen just once. The genes are TRBV6-1 and TRBJ1-5; TRBD1 matches 7 bases. Germline V gene data show CDR1 as MNHNS and CDR2 as SASEGT. After removal of 6 bases from V and 0 bases from J, the junction contained 5 bases not matched to a gene. The CDR3 is 15 amino acids. CDR3 in DNA: TGTGCCAGCAGGGACAGGAGAGATAGCAATCAGCCCCAGCATTTT. This sequence encodes CASRDRRDSNQPQHF.

The chain has TRBV7-6 and TRBJ2-1, with D possibly being TRBD2 (6 bases). CDR1 and CDR2 (germline): SGHVS, FNYEAQ. With 2 bases removed from V and 2 bases from J, the gap between germline ends came to 10 bases. This CDR3 contains 15 residues. CDR3 sequence (DNA): TGTGCCAGCAGCTTATTGGGCGGGGCCTACAATGAGCAGTTCTTC. It translates to CASSLLGGAYNEQFF. Drawing the rest from reference TRBV7-6 and TRBJ2-1, the complete variable domain is GAGVSQSPRYKVTKRGQDVALRCDPISGHVSLYWYRQALGQGPEFLTYFNYEAQQDKSGLPNDRFSAERPEGSISTLTIQRTEQRDSAMYRCASSLLGGAYNEQFFGPGTRLTVL.

The chain joins TRBV5-4 to TRBJ2-2; no clear D. The CDR3 has 15 residues. Germline V gene data show CDR1 as SGHNT and CDR2 as YYREEE (reference sequence). Trimming removed 6 bases from V and 6 bases from J, with 18 bases in between. Here the CDR3 reads CASTLYSSDPGELFF. For the CDR3, the DNA is TGTGCCAGCACCCTCTATTCCTCTGATCCCGGGGAGCTGTTTTTT.

This chain links TRBV9 with TRBJ2-7; TRBD2 aligns across 8 bases. CDR1 is SGDLS, CDR2 YYNGEE, per germline. J was trimmed by 3 bases and V by 0 bases; bases with no gene match: 8. The CDR3 contains 16 residues. The CDR3 is CASSVGSGGYLYEQYF. DNA for the CDR3: TGTGCCAGCAGCGTAGGGAGCGGGGGATACCTCTACGAGCAGTACTTC. The full variable domain, rest sourced from reference TRBV9 and TRBJ2-7, is DSGVTQTPKHLITATGQRVTLRCSPRSGDLSVYWYQQSLDQGLQFLIQYYNGEERAKGNILERFSAQQFPDLHSELNLSSLELGDSALYFCASSVGSGGYLYEQYFGPGTRLTVT.

The genes are TRBV27 and TRBJ2-1, with 7 bases matching TRBD2. The CDR3 length is 16 residues. Germline loops: CDR1 MNHEY, CDR2 SMNVEV (reference sequence). V dropped 6 bases and J dropped 5; count of bases not matched to a gene: 13. The CDR3 sequence is CASRSGKLAANNEQFF. The CDR3 DNA sequence: TGTGCCAGCAGATCCGGGAAGCTAGCGGCGAACAATGAGCAGTTCTTC.

CDR3 nucleotide sequence: TGCGCCAGCAGCCAAAACGGGGGAATCACAGATACGCAGTATTTT. Its translation is CASSQNGGITDTQYF. The J gene is TRBJ2-3, the V gene TRBV4-1; maybe TRBD2 (6 bases). The CDR3 has 15 residues. Germline loops: CDR1 MGHRA, CDR2 YSYEKL. V lost 2 bases and J 2 bases, leaving 11 bases between the germline ends.

V gene TRBV6-5 combines with J gene TRBJ2-7; 7 positions agree with TRBD1. This CDR3 comprises 13 residues. Germline-derived CDR1 and CDR2 are MNHEY and SVGAGI. With 6 bases clipped from V and 2 bases from J, the junction kept 4 bases outside the gene matches. DNA for the CDR3: TGTGCCAGCAGACAGGGGCCTCCCTACGAGCAGTACTTC. It specifies CASRQGPPYEQYF.

The chain recombines TRBV7-2 with TRBJ2-3, with 9 bases matching TRBD2. J lost 3 bases, V lost 1 base, and 5 bases had no gene match. The CDR3 is 16 residues long. Germline V lookup: CDR1 SGHTA, CDR2 FQGNSA. The DNA of the CDR3 is TGTGCCAGCAGCTTAGTTGGTAGCGGGAGTACAGATACGCAGTATTTT. This codes for CASSLVGSGSTDTQYF.

The chain couples TRBV5-1 to TRBJ2-3, with TRBD2 matching 10 bases. The CDR3 totals 15 residues. Trimming took 4 bases from V and 3 from J; bases not matched to a gene: 5. CDR1 and CDR2 from the germline V gene are SGHRS and YFSETQ. CDR3 residues: CASSTRTSGTDTQYF. The CDR3 DNA sequence: TGCGCCAGCAGCACCCGGACTAGCGGAACAGATACGCAGTATTTT. The variable domain in full, with the rest retrieved from reference TRBV5-1 and TRBJ2-3, is KAGVTQTPRYLIKTRGQQVTLSCSPISGHRSVSWYQQTPGQGLQFLFEYFSETQRNKGNFPGRFSGRQFSNSRSEMNVSTLELGDSALYLCASSTRTSGTDTQYFGPGTRLTVL.

The V and J genes are TRBV6-5 and TRBJ2-2, with no clear D. CDR3 length: 16 residues. CDR1 MNHEY and CDR2 SVGAGI come from the germline V gene. V was shortened by 2 bases and J by 2 bases, with 12 bases between the two germline ends. Here the CDR3 reads CASSYLGPSNTGELFF. The CDR3 DNA reads TGTGCCAGCAGTTACCTCGGACCATCTAACACCGGGGAGCTGTTTTTT.

V gene TRBV27 combines with J gene TRBJ1-5; 7 bases are a match to TRBD1. The germline V gene has CDR1 MNHEY and CDR2 SMNVEV (reference sequence). This CDR3 region has 18 residues. Trimming removed 5 bases from V and 2 bases from J; junction bases left unmatched: 15. Here the CDR3 reads CASSLTPTGFRGNQPQHF. CDR3 DNA: TGTGCCAGCAGTCTCACCCCGACAGGGTTTCGTGGCAATCAGCCCCAGCATTTT.

This clone was observed a single time. V is TRBV6-5 and J is TRBJ2-7, with 9 nucleotides matching TRBD1. This CDR3 contains 14 residues. Germline V gene data show CDR1 as MNHEY and CDR2 as SVGAGI. Losses at the gene ends were 8 bases for V and 6 bases for J; bases not matched to a gene: 11. CDR3 coding DNA: TGTGCCAGCTTTTCACCGGGACAGGGAACCGAGCAGTACTTC. This sequence encodes CASFSPGQGTEQYF.

A single count supports this clone. The chain employs TRBV6-1 and TRBJ2-4; 7 bases align to TRBD1. CDR3 length: 15 residues. V lost 6 bases to trimming and J lost 3 bases; unmatched junction nucleotides: 8. Germline assignment: CDR1 MNHNS and CDR2 SASEGT. In nucleotides, the CDR3 is TGTGCCAGCAGCTTAACAGGGGTGGTCAAAAACATTCAGTACTTC. It yields the protein CASSLTGVVKNIQYF.

The chain's CDR3 is CASSPIRSGPRASGYTF. CDR3 sequence (DNA): TGTGCCAGCAGCCCCATTAGGTCGGGCCCTAGGGCTTCAGGCTACACCTTC. The chain uses TRBV9 and TRBJ1-2; D uncertain. The V gene's germline CDR1 is SGDLS and CDR2 YYNGEE. The CDR3 is 17 amino acids. Trimming pared 4 bases from V and 8 bases from J, leaving 27 bases between.

J is TRBJ1-1 and V is TRBV15; the D gene is possibly TRBD1 (6 bases). This CDR3 has 12 residues. CDR1 is LNHNV, CDR2 YYDKDF, per germline (reference sequence). The V end lost 5 bases, the J end lost 8 bases, and 12 bases lay between the germline ends. The CDR3 here is CATSLRGAEAFF. The CDR3 DNA reads TGTGCCACCAGCTTGAGGGGGGCCGAAGCTTTCTTT.

The chain couples TRBV9 to TRBJ2-3, with a weak D call TRBD1 (6 bases). V was pared by 0 bases and J by 6 bases, with 20 bases between. The CDR3 is made up of 17 amino acids. CDR1 and CDR2 (germline): SGDLS, YYNGEE. This CDR3 reads CASSVAWDTHATDTQYF. In DNA form, the CDR3 reads TGTGCCAGCAGCGTAGCTTGGGACACACACGCGACGGATACGCAGTATTTT.

In this sample, this clone turned up once. The rearrangement links TRBV10-3 to TRBJ2-3; 8 bases align to TRBD2. From germline, CDR1 is ENHRY and CDR2 SYGVKD. The junction had 2 bases not matched to a gene; V was cut back by 3 bases and J by 6 bases. The CDR3 spans 13 residues. Here the CDR3 reads CAISDPGGDTQYF. The CDR3, as DNA: TGTGCCATCAGTGACCCGGGAGGGGATACGCAGTATTTT.

A word on this clone: Other DNA sequences in the same sample also yield this CDR3. V is TRBV4-1 and J is TRBJ2-7; 7 bases fit TRBD1. This CDR3 contains 15 residues. Germline loops: CDR1 MGHRA, CDR2 YSYEKL. Trimming removed 0 bases from V and 2 bases from J; junction bases left unmatched: 4. CDR3 sequence reads: CASSQEGTAPYEQYF. DNA for the CDR3: TGCGCCAGCAGCCAAGAAGGGACAGCTCCCTACGAGCAGTACTTC.

This chain joins TRBV10-3 and TRBJ1-2; D gene unclear. Germline CDR1 reads ENHRY; CDR2 reads SYGVKD. The CDR3 has 18 amino acids. The germline V and J ends were trimmed by 0 bases and 0 bases, with 17 bases remaining between them. As DNA, the CDR3 is TGTGCCATCAGTGAGTCACGGATCCAACTGAAAACTAACTATGGCTACACCTTC. Encoded protein: CAISESRIQLKTNYGYTF.

The chain combines TRBV7-9 with TRBJ2-1; 14 bases align to TRBD2. The length of the CDR3 is 16 residues. J gave up 8 bases and V 5 bases, and 8 bases lay outside the gene matches. CDR1 and CDR2 from the germline V gene are SEHNR and FQNEAQ (reference sequence). The CDR3 nucleotides read TGTGCCAGCAGCCGTGGACTAGCGGGAGGCGGGTATGAGCAGTTCTTC. Its protein product is CASSRGLAGGGYEQFF.

This chain uses TRBV27 with TRBJ2-7, with D possibly TRBD2 on 5 matching bases. Germline assignment: CDR1 MNHEY and CDR2 SMNVEV (reference sequence). This CDR3 spans 13 amino acids. The V end was cut by 8 bases, the J end by 1 base, with 12 bases between. The chain's CDR3 is CASRRRISYEQYF. The CDR3 coding sequence is TGTGCCAGCCGTAGGAGGATTTCCTACGAGCAGTACTTC.